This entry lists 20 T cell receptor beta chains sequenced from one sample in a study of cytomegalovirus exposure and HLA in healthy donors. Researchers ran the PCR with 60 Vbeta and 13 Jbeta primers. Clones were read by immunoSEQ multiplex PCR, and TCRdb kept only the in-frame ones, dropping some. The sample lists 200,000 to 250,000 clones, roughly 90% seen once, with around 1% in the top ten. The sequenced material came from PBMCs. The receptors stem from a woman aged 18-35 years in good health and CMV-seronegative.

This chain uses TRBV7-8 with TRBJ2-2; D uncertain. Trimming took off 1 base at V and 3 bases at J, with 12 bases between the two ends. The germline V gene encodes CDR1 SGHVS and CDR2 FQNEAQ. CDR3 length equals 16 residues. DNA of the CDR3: TGTGCCAGCAGCTTAGGATGGAAGAGGTACACCGGGGAGCTGTTTTTT. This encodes CASSLGWKRYTGELFF.

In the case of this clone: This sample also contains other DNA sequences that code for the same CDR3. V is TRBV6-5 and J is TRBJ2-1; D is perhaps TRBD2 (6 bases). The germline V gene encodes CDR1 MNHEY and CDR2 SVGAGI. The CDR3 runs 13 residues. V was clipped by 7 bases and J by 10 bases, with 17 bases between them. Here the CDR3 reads CASTVTEGREQFF. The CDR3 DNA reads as TGTGCCAGCACAGTTACTGAGGGGAGGGAGCAGTTCTTC.

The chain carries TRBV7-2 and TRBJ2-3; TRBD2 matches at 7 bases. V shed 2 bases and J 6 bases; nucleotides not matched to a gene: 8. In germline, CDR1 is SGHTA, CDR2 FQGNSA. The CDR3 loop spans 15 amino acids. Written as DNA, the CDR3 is TGTGCCAGCAGCTTACTCGGGGGGAATAGGGATACGCAGTATTTT. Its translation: CASSLLGGNRDTQYF. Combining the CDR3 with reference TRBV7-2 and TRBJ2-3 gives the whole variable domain GAGVSQSPSNKVTEKGKDVELRCDPISGHTALYWYRQSLGQGLEFLIYFQGNSAPDKSGLPSDRFSAERTGGSVSTLTIQRTQQEDSAVYLCASSLLGGNRDTQYFGPGTRLTVL.

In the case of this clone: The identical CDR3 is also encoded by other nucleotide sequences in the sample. CDR3 sequence: CSARDNYEQYF. The CDR3, as DNA: TGCAGTGCTAGGGACAATTACGAGCAGTACTTC. This chain links TRBV20-1 with TRBJ2-7; perhaps TRBD1 as D (5 bases). The CDR3 is made up of 11 amino acids. Trimming pared 3 bases from V and 4 bases from J, leaving 7 bases between. Germline V lookup: CDR1 DFQATT, CDR2 SNEGSKA (reference sequence).

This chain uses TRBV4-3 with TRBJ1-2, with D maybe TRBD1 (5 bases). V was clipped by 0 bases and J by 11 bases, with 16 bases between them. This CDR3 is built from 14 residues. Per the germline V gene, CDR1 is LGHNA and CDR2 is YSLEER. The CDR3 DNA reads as TGCGCCAGCAGCCAAGACTTGAAGCCCACAGGTTACACCTTC. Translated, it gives CASSQDLKPTGYTF.

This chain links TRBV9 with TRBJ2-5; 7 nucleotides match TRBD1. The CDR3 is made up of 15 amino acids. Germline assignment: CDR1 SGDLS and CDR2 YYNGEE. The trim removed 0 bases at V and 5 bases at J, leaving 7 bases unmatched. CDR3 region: CASSVALGGSETQYF. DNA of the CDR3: TGTGCCAGCAGCGTAGCTTTAGGGGGCAGCGAGACCCAGTACTTC.

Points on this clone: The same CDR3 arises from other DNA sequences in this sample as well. The CDR3 spells CASSGQGEQYF. The CDR3 DNA follows: TGTGCCAGCAGTGGCCAGGGTGAGCAGTACTTC. The chain couples TRBV9 to TRBJ2-7; D is perhaps TRBD1 (5 bases). The length of the CDR3 is 11 residues. CDR1 and CDR2 from the germline V gene are SGDLS and YYNGEE. Trimming stripped 5 bases from V and 7 bases from J, with 10 bases between. Full variable domain (outside the CDR3, taken from reference TRBV9 and TRBJ2-7): DSGVTQTPKHLITATGQRVTLRCSPRSGDLSVYWYQQSLDQGLQFLIQYYNGEERAKGNILERFSAQQFPDLHSELNLSSLELGDSALYFCASSGQGEQYFGPGTRLTVT.

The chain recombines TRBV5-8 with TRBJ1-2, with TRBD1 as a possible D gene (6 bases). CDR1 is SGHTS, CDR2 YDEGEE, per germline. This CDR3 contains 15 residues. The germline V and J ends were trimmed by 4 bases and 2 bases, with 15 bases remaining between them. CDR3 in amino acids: CASSPGTGGNYGYTF. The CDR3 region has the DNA TGTGCCAGCAGCCCCGGGACGGGGGGCAACTATGGCTACACCTTC. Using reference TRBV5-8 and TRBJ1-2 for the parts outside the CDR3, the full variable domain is EAGVTQSPTHLIKTRGQQATLRCSPISGHTSVYWYQQALGLGLQFLLWYDEGEERNRGNFPPRFSGRQFPNYSSELNVNALELEDSALYLCASSPGTGGNYGYTFGSGTRLTVV.

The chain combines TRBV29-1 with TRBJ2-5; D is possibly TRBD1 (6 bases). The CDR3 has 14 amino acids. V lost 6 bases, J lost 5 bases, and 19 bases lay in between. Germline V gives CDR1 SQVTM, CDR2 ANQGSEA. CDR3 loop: CSVRHGGAKETQYF. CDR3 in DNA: TGCAGCGTGCGGCATGGGGGCGCTAAGGAGACCCAGTACTTC.

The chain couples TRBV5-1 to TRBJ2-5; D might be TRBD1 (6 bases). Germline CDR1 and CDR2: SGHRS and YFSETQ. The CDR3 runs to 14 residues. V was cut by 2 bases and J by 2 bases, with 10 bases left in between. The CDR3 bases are TGCGCCAGCAGCTTACAGGGCAAGCAAGAGACCCAGTACTTC. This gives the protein CASSLQGKQETQYF.

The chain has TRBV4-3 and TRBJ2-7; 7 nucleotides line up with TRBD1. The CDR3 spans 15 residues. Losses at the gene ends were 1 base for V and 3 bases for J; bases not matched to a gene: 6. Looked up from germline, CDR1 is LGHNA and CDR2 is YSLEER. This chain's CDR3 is CASSQVLGGNYEQYF. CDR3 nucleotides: TGCGCCAGCAGCCAAGTATTAGGGGGCAACTACGAGCAGTACTTC.

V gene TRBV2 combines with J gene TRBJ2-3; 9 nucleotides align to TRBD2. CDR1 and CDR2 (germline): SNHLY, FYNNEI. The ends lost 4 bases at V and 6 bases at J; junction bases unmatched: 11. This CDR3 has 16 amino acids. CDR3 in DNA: TGTGCCAGCAGTGTAATGGGCGGGAGGGCCAGGGATACGCAGTATTTT. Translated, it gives CASSVMGGRARDTQYF.

The CDR3 spells CATRTGEGQPQHF. The DNA for the CDR3 is TGTGCCACTCGGACAGGGGAGGGTCAGCCCCAGCATTTT. The chain joins TRBV6-5 to TRBJ1-5, with 9 bases aligning to TRBD1. The CDR3 loop spans 13 amino acids. V lost 10 bases, J lost 6 bases, and 7 bases stayed unmatched. CDR1 is MNHEY, CDR2 SVGAGI, per germline.

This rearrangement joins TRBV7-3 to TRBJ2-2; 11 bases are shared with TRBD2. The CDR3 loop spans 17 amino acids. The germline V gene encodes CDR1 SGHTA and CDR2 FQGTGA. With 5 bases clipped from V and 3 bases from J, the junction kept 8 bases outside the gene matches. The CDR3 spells CASSLLSGRVDTGELFF. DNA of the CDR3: TGTGCCAGCAGCCTACTTAGCGGGAGGGTCGACACCGGGGAGCTGTTTTTT.

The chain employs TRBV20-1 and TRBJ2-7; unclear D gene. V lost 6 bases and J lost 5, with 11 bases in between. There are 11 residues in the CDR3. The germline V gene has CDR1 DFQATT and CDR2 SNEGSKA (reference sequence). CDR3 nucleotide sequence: TGCAGTGCGAGGAGCCAGCACGAGCAGTACTTC. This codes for CSARSQHEQYF.

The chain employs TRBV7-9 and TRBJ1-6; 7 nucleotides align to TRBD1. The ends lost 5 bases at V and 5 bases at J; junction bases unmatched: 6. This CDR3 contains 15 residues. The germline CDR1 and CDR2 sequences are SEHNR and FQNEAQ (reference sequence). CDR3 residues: CASSTRGINNSPLHF. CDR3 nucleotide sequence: TGTGCCAGCAGCACCAGGGGGATTAATAATTCACCCCTCCACTTT.

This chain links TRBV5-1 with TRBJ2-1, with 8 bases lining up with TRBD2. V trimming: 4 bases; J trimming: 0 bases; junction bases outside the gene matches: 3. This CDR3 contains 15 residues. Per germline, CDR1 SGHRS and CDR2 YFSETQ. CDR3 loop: CASSPSGSSYNEQFF. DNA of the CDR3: TGCGCCAGCAGCCCCAGCGGGAGCTCCTACAATGAGCAGTTCTTC.

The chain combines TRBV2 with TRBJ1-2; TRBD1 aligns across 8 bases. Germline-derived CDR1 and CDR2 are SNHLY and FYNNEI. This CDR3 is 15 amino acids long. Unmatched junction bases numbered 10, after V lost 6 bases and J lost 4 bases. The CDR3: CASRTWDRTPYGYTF. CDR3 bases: TGTGCCAGCAGGACTTGGGACAGGACGCCCTATGGCTACACCTTC.

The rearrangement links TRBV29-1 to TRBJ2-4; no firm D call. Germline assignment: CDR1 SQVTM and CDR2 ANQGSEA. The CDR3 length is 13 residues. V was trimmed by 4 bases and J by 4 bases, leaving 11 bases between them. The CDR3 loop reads CSVGNASKNIQYF. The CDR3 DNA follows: TGCAGCGTTGGTAATGCCAGTAAAAACATTCAGTACTTC.

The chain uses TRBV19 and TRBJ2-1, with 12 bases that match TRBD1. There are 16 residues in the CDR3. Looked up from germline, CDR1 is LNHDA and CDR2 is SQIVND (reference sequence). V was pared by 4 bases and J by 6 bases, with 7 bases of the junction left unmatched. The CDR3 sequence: CASSTAGQGAINEQFF. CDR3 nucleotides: TGTGCCAGTAGTACCGCGGGACAGGGGGCTATCAATGAGCAGTTCTTC.